One T cell receptor (beta chain) is described in this entry. This sample stems from a study of control samples from healthy donors and cancer patients. Measured with immunoSEQ multiplex PCR; TCRdb has only the in-frame clones, and not every one. The repertoire includes about 140,000 clones, 80% to 95% of them detected once, and about 10% sits in the top ten. Sample: blood. The TCR comes from a young man in good health.

CDR3 nucleotides: TGTGCCTGGACCCTCACCCAAACACCGTATAATTCACCCCTCCACTTT. Protein: CAWTLTQTPYNSPLHF. This chain uses TRBV30 with TRBJ1-6; D not resolved. This CDR3 comprises 16 residues. V was trimmed by 4 bases and J by 4 bases, leaving 17 bases between them. Germline CDR1 GTSNPN, CDR2 SVGIG (reference sequence).